A selection of T cell receptor beta chains follows, all from one sample in a study of shared clonotypes between healthy human individuals. Method: immunoSEQ multiplex PCR; TCRdb's copy keeps in-frame clones and lacks some. The data show a few million clones, 90% to 95% seen once. The sequencing sample was made of naive CD4+ T cells sorted from blood. The origin of the receptors is a man aged 18 to 30 in good health. CDR3s include the opening cysteine and the closing phenylalanine or tryptophan. D genes are given only for firm matches. The size entry is marked missing in some rows and otherwise reads once, few, many or a size class.

abundance	v_gene	d_gene	j_gene	CDR3aa	CDR3nt
once	TRBV6-6	.	TRBJ1-2	CASSADAQSRAYGYTF	TGTGCCAGCAGTGCAGACGCACAGAGCCGCGCCTATGGCTACACCTTC
once	TRBV5-1	TRBD1	TRBJ2-7	CASSGGQDSYSYEQYF	TGCGCCAGCAGCGGGGGACAGGACTCATACTCCTACGAGCAGTACTTC
.	TRBV28	.	TRBJ2-7	CASSLTQGHYEQYF	TGTGCCAGCAGTTTAACACAGGGCCACTACGAGCAGTACTTC
once	TRBV9	TRBD1	TRBJ1-2	CASSVAEGAVYGYTF	TGTGCCAGCAGCGTAGCCGAGGGGGCGGTCTATGGCTACACCTTC
.	TRBV30	.	TRBJ1-2	CAWSPNNYGYTF	TGTGCCTGGAGCCCGAATAACTATGGCTACACCTTC
.	TRBV2	.	TRBJ2-6	CASSEGPGANVLTF	TGTGCCAGCAGTGAGGGCCCTGGGGCCAACGTCCTGACTTTC
.	TRBV10-3	.	TRBJ2-7	CAISGLTKYEQYF	TGTGCCATCAGTGGTTTGACTAAGTACGAGCAGTACTTC
.	TRBV6-1	.	TRBJ1-5	CASRFTEVSNQPQHF	TGTGCCAGCAGGTTTACAGAAGTTAGCAATCAGCCCCAGCATTTT
.	TRBV29-1	.	TRBJ1-2	CSVKEGPHSNYGYTF	TGCAGCGTTAAGGAGGGCCCACATTCTAACTATGGCTACACCTTC
.	TRBV5-6	.	TRBJ2-7	CASSPIALSGLYYEQYF	TGTGCCAGCAGCCCGATAGCGCTAAGCGGTTTGTACTACGAGCAGTACTTC
.	TRBV5-1	.	TRBJ2-7	CASSRWTVSYEQYF	TGCGCCAGCAGCCGTTGGACAGTCTCCTACGAGCAGTACTTC
.	TRBV7-9	.	TRBJ2-1	CASSLGQQYNEQFF	TGTGCCAGCAGCTTAGGTCAGCAGTACAATGAGCAGTTCTTC
.	TRBV5-1	.	TRBJ2-5	CASSFGYQETQYF	TGCGCCAGCAGCTTCGGGTACCAAGAGACCCAGTACTTC
.	TRBV5-1	.	TRBJ1-1	CASSQGGVYTEAFF	TGCGCCAGCAGCCAGGGCGGGGTGTACACTGAAGCTTTCTTT
.	TRBV15	TRBD1	TRBJ1-2	CATSRRQGMGGYTF	TGTGCCACCAGCAGGAGACAGGGTATGGGTGGCTACACCTTC
.	TRBV7-9	.	TRBJ2-6	CASSSTDSGANVLTF	TGTGCCAGCAGCTCGACAGACTCTGGGGCCAACGTCCTGACTTTC
.	TRBV27	TRBD2	TRBJ2-7	CASSLSGLATYEQYF	TGTGCCAGCAGTTTATCGGGACTAGCCACCTACGAGCAGTACTTC
.	TRBV10-3	TRBD1	TRBJ2-6	CAISFQGEGANVLTF	TGTGCCATCAGTTTCCAGGGGGAAGGGGCCAACGTCCTGACTTTC
.	TRBV18	.	TRBJ2-5	CASSPTRETQYF	TGTGCCAGCTCACCCACAAGGGAGACCCAGTACTTC
.	TRBV29-1	.	TRBJ2-7	CSVAGTGRSYEQYF	TGCAGCGTTGCGGGAACAGGAAGGTCCTACGAGCAGTACTTC
few	TRBV6-4	.	TRBJ1-5	CASPVPGASQPQHF	TGTGCCAGCCCCGTACCAGGGGCGAGTCAGCCCCAGCATTTT
once	TRBV5-1	.	TRBJ2-7	CASSRAELGNEQYF	TGCGCCAGCAGCCGTGCGGAGCTCGGGAACGAGCAGTACTTC
.	TRBV19	.	TRBJ2-7	CASSPGTLTYEQYF	TGTGCCAGTAGTCCCGGGACACTTACCTACGAGCAGTACTTC
.	TRBV9	TRBD2	TRBJ2-1	CASSKSGDTYNEQFF	TGTGCCAGCAGCAAAAGCGGGGATACCTACAATGAGCAGTTCTTC
.	TRBV2	TRBD1	TRBJ1-5	CASSEIRGQVGQPQHF	TGTGCCAGCAGTGAAATTAGGGGACAGGTGGGTCAGCCCCAGCATTTT
.	TRBV20-1	.	TRBJ2-7	CSAGSRDEQYF	TGCAGTGCTGGTAGCCGGGACGAGCAGTACTTC
.	TRBV2	TRBD1	TRBJ2-2	CATSQGATGELFF	TGTGCCACCTCCCAGGGGGCGACCGGGGAGCTGTTTTTT
.	TRBV27	TRBD1	TRBJ1-1	CATRGVSPGGSTEAFF	TGTGCCACCAGAGGGGTTTCTCCAGGGGGGAGCACTGAAGCTTTCTTT
.	TRBV29-1	TRBD1	TRBJ2-2	CSVAGQGLSTGELFF	TGCAGCGTTGCGGGACAGGGGCTTAGCACCGGGGAGCTGTTTTTT
.	TRBV14	TRBD2	TRBJ2-7	CASRPSGSHEQYF	TGTGCCAGCAGGCCTAGCGGGAGCCACGAGCAGTACTTC
.	TRBV30	TRBD2	TRBJ2-7	CAWKGGRAYEQYF	TGTGCCTGGAAGGGCGGGAGGGCCTACGAGCAGTACTTC
.	TRBV7-2	TRBD1	TRBJ1-3	CASSLGQGANTIYF	TGTGCCAGCAGCCTCGGACAGGGGGCAAACACCATATATTTT
.	TRBV5-1	.	TRBJ1-6	CASSLGGDPILHF	TGCGCCAGCAGCTTGGGGGGCGACCCCATCCTCCACTTT
.	TRBV5-4	.	TRBJ1-2	CASSLERRDYGYTF	TGTGCCAGCAGCTTGGAACGGCGGGATTATGGCTACACCTTC
.	TRBV11-2	.	TRBJ2-2	CASALYTSTGELFF	TGTGCCAGCGCTTTATACACCTCCACCGGGGAGCTGTTTTTT
.	TRBV27	.	TRBJ1-1	CASSLGGAGNTEAFF	TGTGCCAGCAGTTTGGGGGGGGCTGGGAACACTGAAGCTTTCTTT
.	TRBV28	TRBD1	TRBJ1-6	CASSLQGGSPLHF	TGTGCCAGCAGTTTACAAGGGGGCTCACCCCTCCACTTT
.	TRBV5-6	TRBD1	TRBJ1-1	CASSLDTLYRGLDTEAFF	TGTGCCAGCAGCTTGGACACCTTATACAGGGGGCTTGACACTGAAGCTTTCTTT
.	TRBV11-2	.	TRBJ2-7	CASSFTSSSYEQYF	TGTGCCAGCAGCTTCACATCTAGCTCCTACGAGCAGTACTTC
.	TRBV7-9	.	TRBJ2-1	CASSHDRDFRGNEQFF	TGTGCCAGCAGCCACGACCGGGACTTTCGGGGGAATGAGCAGTTCTTC
.	TRBV18	.	TRBJ2-3	CASSRLVGSTDTQYF	TGTGCCAGCTCACGACTAGTAGGGAGCACAGATACGCAGTATTTT
.	TRBV27	TRBD1	TRBJ2-3	CASSSLGQGETDTQYF	TGTGCCAGCAGTTCACTGGGACAGGGGGAGACAGATACGCAGTATTTT
.	TRBV7-9	TRBD1	TRBJ1-5	CASSLARGTGSNQPQHF	TGTGCCAGCAGCTTAGCGCGCGGGACAGGTAGCAATCAGCCCCAGCATTTT
.	TRBV9	.	TRBJ1-4	CASSGRKNEKLFF	TGTGCCAGCAGCGGGCGGAAAAATGAAAAACTGTTTTTT
.	TRBV6-5	TRBD2	TRBJ2-5	CASRPPGLASETQYF	TGTGCCAGCAGACCTCCTGGACTAGCCTCAGAGACCCAGTACTTC
.	TRBV12-5	.	TRBJ1-3	CASGLSGARNTIYF	TGTGCTAGTGGTTTGTCAGGGGCAAGAAACACCATATATTTT
.	TRBV14	.	TRBJ1-5	CASSRESNQPQHF	TGTGCCAGCAGCCGGGAGAGCAATCAGCCCCAGCATTTT